This T cell receptor (beta chain) appears in the sequencing data of a study of early T cells in non-severe SARS-CoV-2 infection. This clonotype was counted many times. TCRdb itself ran the 5' RACE reads through MiXCR, one entry per CDR3 protein. The sample yields about 25,000 distinct CDR3 sequences, 3.5% to 5.5% seen once. This receptor was taken from an adult who was a healthcare worker with PCR-confirmed SARS-CoV-2 infection or an uninfected control (not recorded which). Sequencing was performed on whole blood.

CDR3 DNA: TGCAGTGCTGACAACTCCTACAATGAGCAGTTCTTC. Translating gives CSADNSYNEQFF. The V gene is TRBV20-1, the J gene TRBJ2-1, with unresolved D. CDR1 and CDR2 from the germline V gene are DFQATT and SNEGSKA (reference sequence). V lost 5 bases and J 0 bases, leaving 5 bases between the germline ends. CDR3 size: 12 residues.